Listed below are T cell receptor beta chains from one sample, sequenced in a study of OX40 agonist ivuxolimab in advanced cancers. Produced via immunoSEQ multiplex PCR; TCRdb's table is partial and in-frame only. The repertoire holds tens of thousands of clones, with roughly 90% as singletons. The sequences come from CD4+ or CD8+ T cells sorted from blood, collected in a trial of the OX40 agonist ivuxolimab. These receptors were obtained from an adult with an advanced solid tumor such as melanoma, head and neck, liver or kidney cancer. CDR3s include the opening cysteine and the closing phenylalanine or tryptophan. Each record gives: clone size, D gene, V gene, J gene, CDR3 protein, CDR3 DNA. The D gene is left open where the match is weak. Size tells how often a clone was seen (once, few, many) or the class of an expanded clone, and some rows leave it out.

abundance: .; d_gene: TRBD1; v_gene: TRBV19; j_gene: TRBJ1-1; CDR3aa: CASSLQGATFSSKRAEAFF; CDR3nt: TGTGCCAGTAGTCTTCAGGGGGCTACGTTTTCATCGAAGCGCGCTGAAGCTTTCTTT
abundance: .; d_gene: .; v_gene: TRBV25-1; j_gene: TRBJ1-4; CDR3aa: CASSEVGAFEKLFF; CDR3nt: TGTGCCAGCAGTGAAGTAGGGGCGTTTGAAAAACTGTTTTTT
abundance: .; d_gene: .; v_gene: TRBV6-5; j_gene: TRBJ1-2; CDR3aa: CASRWRSGYTF; CDR3nt: TGTGCCAGCAGGTGGAGGAGCGGCTACACCTTC
abundance: .; d_gene: TRBD2; v_gene: TRBV14; j_gene: TRBJ2-7; CDR3aa: CASSQGGLAAYEQYF; CDR3nt: TGTGCCAGCAGCCAAGGAGGACTAGCGGCTTACGAGCAGTACTTC
abundance: .; d_gene: .; v_gene: TRBV2; j_gene: TRBJ2-3; CDR3aa: CASSEAGLLTDTQYF; CDR3nt: TGTGCCAGCAGTGAAGCAGGGCTACTCACAGATACGCAGTATTTT
abundance: .; d_gene: .; v_gene: TRBV7-2; j_gene: TRBJ2-1; CDR3aa: CASSLAHPENEQFF; CDR3nt: TGTGCCAGCAGCTTAGCGCATCCGGAGAATGAGCAGTTCTTC
abundance: .; d_gene: .; v_gene: TRBV11-1; j_gene: TRBJ2-1; CDR3aa: CASSLEGYSYNEQFF; CDR3nt: TGTGCCAGCAGCTTAGAGGGTTACTCCTACAATGAGCAGTTCTTC
abundance: once; d_gene: TRBD1; v_gene: TRBV5-1; j_gene: TRBJ2-7; CDR3aa: CASSDNRGREQYF; CDR3nt: TGCGCCAGCAGCGATAACAGGGGAAGGGAGCAGTACTTC
abundance: .; d_gene: .; v_gene: TRBV28; j_gene: TRBJ1-1; CDR3aa: CASILGGSTEAFF; CDR3nt: TGTGCCAGCATCCTGGGGGGAAGCACTGAAGCTTTCTTT
abundance: .; d_gene: TRBD2; v_gene: TRBV7-3; j_gene: TRBJ2-1; CDR3aa: CASSHGGGAYNEQFF; CDR3nt: TGTGCCAGCAGCCATGGCGGGGGAGCCTACAATGAGCAGTTCTTC
abundance: .; d_gene: .; v_gene: TRBV7-2; j_gene: TRBJ2-1; CDR3aa: CASRPAFWGNEQFF; CDR3nt: TGTGCCAGCAGACCCGCCTTCTGGGGCAATGAGCAGTTCTTC
abundance: .; d_gene: .; v_gene: TRBV7-9; j_gene: TRBJ2-5; CDR3aa: CASSLSSAGETQYF; CDR3nt: TGTGCCAGCAGCTTATCCTCCGCTGGAGAGACCCAGTACTTC
abundance: .; d_gene: .; v_gene: TRBV25-1; j_gene: TRBJ2-3; CDR3aa: CASSELGAGDSTDTQYF; CDR3nt: TGTGCCAGCAGTGAATTGGGGGCGGGAGATTCGACAGATACGCAGTATTTT
abundance: once; d_gene: .; v_gene: TRBV27; j_gene: TRBJ2-3; CDR3aa: CASSFLSTDTQYF; CDR3nt: TGTGCCAGCAGTTTCCTCAGCACAGATACGCAGTATTTT
abundance: .; d_gene: .; v_gene: TRBV28; j_gene: TRBJ2-5; CDR3aa: CASSGAGWTQYF; CDR3nt: TGTGCCAGCAGCGGGGCCGGGTGGACCCAGTACTTC
abundance: once; d_gene: .; v_gene: TRBV5-5; j_gene: TRBJ2-3; CDR3aa: CASSRLRGVPRTDTQYF; CDR3nt: TGTGCCAGCTCCCGCCTTCGAGGGGTTCCGAGGACAGATACGCAGTATTTT
abundance: .; d_gene: TRBD1; v_gene: TRBV6-1; j_gene: TRBJ1-2; CDR3aa: CASRRQGTPLYGYTF; CDR3nt: TGTGCCAGCAGGAGACAGGGAACTCCTCTCTATGGCTACACCTTC